This TCR beta chain was identified during a study of metastatic and nonmetastatic thyroid tumors. Study-wide background: Comparison of repertoires was carried out across blood and tumor or nodule tissue from malignant and benign thyroid patients.

How the authors handled the data: For papillary thyroid cancer, a distant-metastasis classifier was constructed from CDR3 differences observed across clinicopathological groups. TCRdb reanalyzed the PCR reads via MiXCR. TCRdb's processing, not the authors', yielded these V and J calls. The profile shows approximately 25,000 clones, roughly an eighth of them singletons. In this sample, this clone turned up many times. What it recognizes is unknown. Overall study findings and caveats: According to reports, the diversity of TCR beta was significantly higher in malignant thyroid tumors than in benign nodules, and this held in both blood and tumor samples.

No patient had received any treatment before thyroid surgery. The trim removed 5 bases at V and 4 bases at J, leaving 3 bases unmatched. The CDR3 spans 13 residues. Germline CDR1 SGHTA, CDR2 FQGNSA. The receptor comes from a female donor with papillary thyroid cancer or a benign thyroid nodule (not recorded which). Some clones in this sample may be carry-over from other donors' samples. The specimen sequenced was blood. The chain employs TRBV7-2 and TRBJ1-1; TRBD1 agrees at 8 bases. CDR3 in amino acids: CASSGQGFTEAFF. DNA of the CDR3: TGTGCCAGCAGCGGACAGGGTTTCACTGAAGCTTTCTTT.